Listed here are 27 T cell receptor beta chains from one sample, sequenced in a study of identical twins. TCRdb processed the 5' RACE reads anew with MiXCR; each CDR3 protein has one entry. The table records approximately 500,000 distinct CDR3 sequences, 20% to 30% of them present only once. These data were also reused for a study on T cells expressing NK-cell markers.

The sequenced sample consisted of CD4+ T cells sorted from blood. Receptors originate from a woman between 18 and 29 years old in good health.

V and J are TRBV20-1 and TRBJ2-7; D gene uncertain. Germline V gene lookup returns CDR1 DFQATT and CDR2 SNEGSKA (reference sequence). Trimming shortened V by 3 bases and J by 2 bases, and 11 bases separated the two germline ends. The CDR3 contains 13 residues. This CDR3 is CSASMSRAYEQYF. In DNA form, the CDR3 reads TGCAGTGCTAGTATGTCCCGAGCCTACGAGCAGTACTTC.

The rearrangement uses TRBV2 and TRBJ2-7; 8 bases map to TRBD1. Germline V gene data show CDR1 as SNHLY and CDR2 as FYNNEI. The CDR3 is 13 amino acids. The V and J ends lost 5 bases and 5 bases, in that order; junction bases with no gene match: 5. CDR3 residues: CASSKGQAHEQYF. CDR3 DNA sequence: TGTGCCAGCAGTAAGGGACAGGCCCACGAGCAGTACTTC.

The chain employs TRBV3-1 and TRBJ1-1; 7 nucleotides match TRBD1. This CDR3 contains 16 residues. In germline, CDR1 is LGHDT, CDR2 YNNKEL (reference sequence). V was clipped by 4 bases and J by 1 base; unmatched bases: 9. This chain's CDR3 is CASSRRMGQPNTEAFF. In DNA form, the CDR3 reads TGTGCCAGCAGCCGAAGGATGGGACAGCCGAACACTGAAGCTTTCTTT. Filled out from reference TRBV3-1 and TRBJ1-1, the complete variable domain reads DTAVSQTPKYLVTQMGNDKSIKCEQNLGHDTMYWYKQDSKKFLKIMFSYNNKELIINETVPNRFSPKSPDKAHLNLHINSLELGDSAVYFCASSRRMGQPNTEAFFGQGTRLTVV.

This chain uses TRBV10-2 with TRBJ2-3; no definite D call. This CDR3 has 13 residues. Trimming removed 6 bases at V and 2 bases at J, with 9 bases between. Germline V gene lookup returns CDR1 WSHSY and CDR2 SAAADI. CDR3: CASRATSTDTQYF. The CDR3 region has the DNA TGCGCCAGCAGAGCCACTTCCACAGATACGCAGTATTTT.

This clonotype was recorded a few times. This CDR3 is CASSQDRFPYEQYF. The CDR3 DNA follows: TGTGCCAGCAGCCAAGATCGGTTCCCCTACGAGCAGTACTTC. This chain uses TRBV3-1 with TRBJ2-7; no reliable D call. V lost 0 bases and J 2 bases, leaving 8 bases between the germline ends. The CDR3 length is 14 residues. Per the germline V gene, CDR1 is LGHDT and CDR2 is YNNKEL (reference sequence).

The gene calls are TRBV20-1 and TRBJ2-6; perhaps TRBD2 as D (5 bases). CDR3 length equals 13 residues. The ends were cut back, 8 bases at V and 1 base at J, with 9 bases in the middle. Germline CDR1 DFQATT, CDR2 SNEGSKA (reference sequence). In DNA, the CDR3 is TGCAGTTCGAGGGAGTCTGGGGCCAACGTCCTGACTTTC. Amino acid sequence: CSSRESGANVLTF.

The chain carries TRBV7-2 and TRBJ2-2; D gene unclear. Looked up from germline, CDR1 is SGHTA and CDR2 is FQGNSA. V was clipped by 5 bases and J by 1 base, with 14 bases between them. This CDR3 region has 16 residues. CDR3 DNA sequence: TGTGCCAGCAGCGTACATGGACCCGGGAACACCGGGGAGCTGTTTTTT. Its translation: CASSVHGPGNTGELFF.

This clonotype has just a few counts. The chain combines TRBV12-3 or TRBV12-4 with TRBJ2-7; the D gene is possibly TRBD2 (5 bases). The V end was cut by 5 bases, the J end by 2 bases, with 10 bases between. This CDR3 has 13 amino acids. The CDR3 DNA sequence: TGTGCCAGCAGTACCGGGATAGCCTACGAGCAGTACTTC. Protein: CASSTGIAYEQYF.

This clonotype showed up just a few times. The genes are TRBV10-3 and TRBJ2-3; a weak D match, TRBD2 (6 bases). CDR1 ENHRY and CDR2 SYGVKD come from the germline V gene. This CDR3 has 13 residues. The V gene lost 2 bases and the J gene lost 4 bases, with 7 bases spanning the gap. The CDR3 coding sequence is TGTGCCATCAGTGAGGCTAGCGCAGATACGCAGTATTTT. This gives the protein CAISEASADTQYF.

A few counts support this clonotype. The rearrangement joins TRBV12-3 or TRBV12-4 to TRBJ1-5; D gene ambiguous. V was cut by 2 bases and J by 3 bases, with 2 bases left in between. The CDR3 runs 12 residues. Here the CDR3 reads CASSLFNQPQHF. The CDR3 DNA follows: TGTGCCAGCAGTTTATTCAATCAGCCCCAGCATTTT.

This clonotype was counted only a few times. For the CDR3, the DNA is TGTGCCAGCAGTTCAAGACAGGGGGGAAAACTGTTTTTT. As protein: CASSSRQGGKLFF. J is TRBJ1-4 and V is TRBV12-3 or TRBV12-4; 9 nucleotides match TRBD1. V dropped 4 bases and J dropped 10; count of bases not matched to a gene: 4. This CDR3 has 13 residues.

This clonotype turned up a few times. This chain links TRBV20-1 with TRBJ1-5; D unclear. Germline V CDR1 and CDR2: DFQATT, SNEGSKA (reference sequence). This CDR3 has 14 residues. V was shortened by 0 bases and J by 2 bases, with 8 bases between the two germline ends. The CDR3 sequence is CSARDPDGNQPQHF. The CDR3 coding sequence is TGCAGTGCTAGAGATCCTGACGGCAATCAGCCCCAGCATTTT.

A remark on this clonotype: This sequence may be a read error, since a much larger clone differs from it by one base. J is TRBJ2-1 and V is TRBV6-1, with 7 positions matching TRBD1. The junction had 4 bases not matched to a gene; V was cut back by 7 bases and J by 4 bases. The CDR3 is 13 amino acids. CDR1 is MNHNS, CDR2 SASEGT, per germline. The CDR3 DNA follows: TGTGCCAGCACCCGGGACAGATACAATGAGCAGTTCTTC. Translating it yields CASTRDRYNEQFF.

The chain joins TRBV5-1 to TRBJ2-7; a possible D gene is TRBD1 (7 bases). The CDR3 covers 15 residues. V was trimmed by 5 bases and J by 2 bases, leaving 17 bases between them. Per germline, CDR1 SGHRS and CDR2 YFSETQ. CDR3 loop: CASSFNTRGAYEQYF. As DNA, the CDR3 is TGCGCCAGCAGTTTCAACACCAGGGGGGCCTACGAGCAGTACTTC.

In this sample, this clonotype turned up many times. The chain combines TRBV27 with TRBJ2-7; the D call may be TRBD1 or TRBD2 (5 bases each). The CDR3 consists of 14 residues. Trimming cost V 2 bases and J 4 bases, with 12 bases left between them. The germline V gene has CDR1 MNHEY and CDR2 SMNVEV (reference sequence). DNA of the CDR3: TGTGCCAGCAGTTTAAGGCAGGGAGATTACGAGCAGTACTTC. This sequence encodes CASSLRQGDYEQYF.

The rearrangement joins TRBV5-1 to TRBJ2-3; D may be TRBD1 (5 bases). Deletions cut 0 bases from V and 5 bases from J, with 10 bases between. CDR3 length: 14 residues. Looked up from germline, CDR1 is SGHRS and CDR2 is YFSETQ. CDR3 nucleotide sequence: TGCGCCAGCAGCTTGGGGGGCTTGGGAGATACGCAGTATTTT. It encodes CASSLGGLGDTQYF. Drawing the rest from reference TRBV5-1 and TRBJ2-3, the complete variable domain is KAGVTQTPRYLIKTRGQQVTLSCSPISGHRSVSWYQQTPGQGLQFLFEYFSETQRNKGNFPGRFSGRQFSNSRSEMNVSTLELGDSALYLCASSLGGLGDTQYFGPGTRLTVL.

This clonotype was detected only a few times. CDR3 region: CASSHLAGDTQYF. The CDR3, as DNA: TGTGCCAGCAGCCACCTAGCGGGGGATACGCAGTATTTT. V usage is TRBV7-8 and J usage is TRBJ2-3, with 9 bases aligning to TRBD2. The CDR3 has 13 residues. Germline V lookup: CDR1 SGHVS, CDR2 FQNEAQ. Losses at the gene ends were 5 bases for V and 6 bases for J; bases not matched to a gene: 3.

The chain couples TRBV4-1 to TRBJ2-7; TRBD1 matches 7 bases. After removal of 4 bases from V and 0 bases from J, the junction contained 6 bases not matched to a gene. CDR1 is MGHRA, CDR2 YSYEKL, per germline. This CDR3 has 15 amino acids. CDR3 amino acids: CASSRYRQGSYEQYF. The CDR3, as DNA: TGCGCCAGCAGCCGCTACAGACAGGGCTCCTACGAGCAGTACTTC.

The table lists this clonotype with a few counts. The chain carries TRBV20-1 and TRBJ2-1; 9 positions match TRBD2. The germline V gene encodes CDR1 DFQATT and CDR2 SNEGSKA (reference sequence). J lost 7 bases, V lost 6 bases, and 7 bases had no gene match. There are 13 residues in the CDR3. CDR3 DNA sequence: TGCAGTGCCATCCTAGCGGGATTGAATGAGCAGTTCTTC. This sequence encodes CSAILAGLNEQFF.

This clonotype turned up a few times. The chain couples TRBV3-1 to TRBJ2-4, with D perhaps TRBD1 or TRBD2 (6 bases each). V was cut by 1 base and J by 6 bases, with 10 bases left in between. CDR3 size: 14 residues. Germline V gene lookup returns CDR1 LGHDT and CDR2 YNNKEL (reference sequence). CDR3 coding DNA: TGTGCCAGCAGCCAAGGAGGGGGAGGAAACATTCAGTACTTC. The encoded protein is CASSQGGGGNIQYF.

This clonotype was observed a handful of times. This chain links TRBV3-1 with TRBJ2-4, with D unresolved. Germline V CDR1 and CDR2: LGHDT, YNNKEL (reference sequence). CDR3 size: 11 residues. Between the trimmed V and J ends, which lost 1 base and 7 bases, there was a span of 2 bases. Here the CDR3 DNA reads TGTGCCAGCAGCCAAGCGAACATTCAGTACTTC. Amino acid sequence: CASSQANIQYF. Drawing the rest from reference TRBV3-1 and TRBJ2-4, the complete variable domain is DTAVSQTPKYLVTQMGNDKSIKCEQNLGHDTMYWYKQDSKKFLKIMFSYNNKELIINETVPNRFSPKSPDKAHLNLHINSLELGDSAVYFCASSQANIQYFGAGTRLSVL.

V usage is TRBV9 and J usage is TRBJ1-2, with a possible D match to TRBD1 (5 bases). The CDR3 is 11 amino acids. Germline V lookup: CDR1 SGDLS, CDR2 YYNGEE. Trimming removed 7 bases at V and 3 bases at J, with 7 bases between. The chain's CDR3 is CASGTDYGYTF. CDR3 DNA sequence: TGTGCCAGCGGGACGGACTATGGCTACACCTTC.

The DNA of the CDR3 is TGTGCCAGTAGTTACTGGGCCCTCACAGATACGCAGTATTTT. Its translation: CASSYWALTDTQYF. The V gene is TRBV19, the J gene TRBJ2-3; D unclear. The CDR3 is 14 amino acids. Trimming took 5 bases from V and 2 from J, leaving 11 bases between them. CDR1 is LNHDA, CDR2 SQIVND, per germline (reference sequence).

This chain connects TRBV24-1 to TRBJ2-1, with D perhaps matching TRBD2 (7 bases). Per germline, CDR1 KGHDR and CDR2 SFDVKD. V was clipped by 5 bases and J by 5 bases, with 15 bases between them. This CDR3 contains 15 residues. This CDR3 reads CATSGVGGPDNEQFF. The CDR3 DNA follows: TGTGCCACCAGTGGTGTCGGGGGGCCCGACAATGAGCAGTTCTTC.

The CDR3 nucleotides are TGCGCCAGCAGCCCACAGGGATATACGCAGTATTTT. As protein: CASSPQGYTQYF. This chain joins TRBV5-1 and TRBJ2-3; perhaps TRBD1 as D (6 bases). The CDR3 contains 12 residues. The V end lost 4 bases, the J end lost 7 bases, and 10 bases lay between the germline ends. Germline V CDR1 and CDR2: SGHRS, YFSETQ.

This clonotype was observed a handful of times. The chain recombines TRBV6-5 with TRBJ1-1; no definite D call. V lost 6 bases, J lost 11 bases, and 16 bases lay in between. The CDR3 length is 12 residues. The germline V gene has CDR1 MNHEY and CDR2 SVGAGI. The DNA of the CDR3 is TGTGCCAGCAGCCCCCGGGGAGGGTGGGCTTTCTTT. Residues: CASSPRGGWAFF.

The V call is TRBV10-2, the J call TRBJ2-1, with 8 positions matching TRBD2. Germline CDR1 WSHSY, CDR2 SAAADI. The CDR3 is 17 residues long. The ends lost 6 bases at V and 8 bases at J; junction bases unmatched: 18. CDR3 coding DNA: TGCGCCAGCAGCCCCTTTCATAGCGGGGCCCCTCTCGATGAGCAGTTCTTC. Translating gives CASSPFHSGAPLDEQFF.